This passage covers 15 T cell receptor beta chains from one sample sequenced in a study of shared clonotypes between healthy human individuals. Produced via immunoSEQ multiplex PCR; TCRdb's table is partial and in-frame only. Found here are over a million clones, roughly 96% of them singletons; the top ten hold roughly 1.2%. Source material: naive CD4+ T cells sorted from blood. Subset: CD45RA+ positively selected. The source of these receptors is a man in his thirties or forties in good health.

This sequence joins TRBV7-3 and TRBJ2-1, with D uncertain. Germline-derived CDR1 and CDR2 are SGHTA and FQGTGA. The V end was cut by 4 bases, the J end by 7 bases, with 14 bases between. The CDR3 consists of 14 residues. As DNA, the CDR3 is TGTGCCAGCAGCTCCTATGTCATGGGTAATGAGCAGTTCTTC. Translating gives CASSSYVMGNEQFF.

V is TRBV29-1 and J is TRBJ2-5, with 10 bases aligning to TRBD1. CDR1 and CDR2 from the germline V gene are SQVTM and ANQGSEA. The CDR3 spans 13 residues. Losses at the gene ends were 5 bases for V and 6 bases for J; bases not matched to a gene: 6. The CDR3 protein is CSVSTGGAKTQYF. The DNA for the CDR3 is TGCAGCGTTTCGACAGGGGGCGCAAAGACCCAGTACTTC.

The chain recombines TRBV19 with TRBJ2-4; TRBD2 might be the D (6 bases). V lost 4 bases and J 6 bases, leaving 16 bases between the germline ends. Germline V gene lookup returns CDR1 LNHDA and CDR2 SQIVND (reference sequence). The CDR3 has 15 residues. The CDR3, as DNA: TGTGCCAGTAGTACCCCCGCGGGACCGGGAAACATTCAGTACTTC. It codes for CASSTPAGPGNIQYF.

The gene calls are TRBV6-4 and TRBJ2-7; D is uncertain. CDR1 is MRHNA, CDR2 SNTAGT, per germline. Trimming took 3 bases from V and 5 from J, leaving 14 bases between them. This CDR3 has 14 residues. The chain's CDR3 is CASSEAGGGDEQYF. CDR3 nucleotides: TGTGCCAGCAGTGAGGCTGGTGGTGGTGACGAGCAGTACTTC.

The chain employs TRBV2 and TRBJ2-5; D may match TRBD1 or TRBD2 (5 bases each). The V end lost 4 bases, the J end lost 5 bases, and 23 bases lay between the germline ends. The CDR3 contains 17 residues. Germline V gene data show CDR1 as SNHLY and CDR2 as FYNNEI. CDR3 residues: CASSVGKAAGLSETQYF. The CDR3 DNA follows: TGTGCCAGCAGTGTAGGTAAAGCGGCAGGGTTATCGGAGACCCAGTACTTC.

The rearrangement uses TRBV2 and TRBJ2-7; TRBD1 matches 10 bases. The V gene end was trimmed by 6 bases and the J gene end by 8 bases; junction bases not matched to a gene: 13. In germline, CDR1 is SNHLY, CDR2 FYNNEI. CDR3 length equals 15 residues. The DNA of the CDR3 is TGTGCCAGCAGGCGACCGGGACAGGGGAAGTTACAGCAGTACTTC. This codes for CASRRPGQGKLQQYF. Complete variable domain (other parts from reference TRBV2 and TRBJ2-7): EPEVTQTPSHQVTQMGQEVILRCVPISNHLYFYWYRQILGQKVEFLVSFYNNEISEKSEIFDDQFSVERPDGSNFTLKIRSTKLEDSAMYFCASRRPGQGKLQQYFGPGTRLTVT.

This clone was seen a single time. This rearrangement joins TRBV11-2 to TRBJ2-5; 7 nucleotides agree with TRBD2. The CDR3 is 18 residues long. V lost 2 bases and J lost 2; bases outside the gene matches: 14. CDR1 SGHAT and CDR2 FQNNGV come from the germline V gene. The CDR3 sequence is CASSLFPPRASGQETQYF. The CDR3 bases are TGTGCCAGCAGCTTATTTCCCCCCCGGGCTAGCGGACAAGAGACCCAGTACTTC.

The V gene is TRBV7-2, the J gene TRBJ2-3; 7 bases are shared with TRBD2. CDR1 and CDR2 (germline): SGHTA, FQGNSA. CDR3 length: 17 amino acids. With V trimmed by 1 base and J by 3 bases, 10 bases remained unmatched. The CDR3 spells CASSLVGGGAGTDTQYF. The CDR3 DNA reads TGTGCCAGCAGCTTAGTTGGGGGAGGGGCGGGAACAGATACGCAGTATTTT.

In its sample, this clone was seen once. In DNA form, the CDR3 reads TGTGCCAGTAGTTCACAAACAGGAGTGGGGTATATGAACACTGAAGCTTTCTTT. Its protein product is CASSSQTGVGYMNTEAFF. The chain recombines TRBV19 with TRBJ1-1; maybe TRBD1 (5 bases). Germline V gene sequence: CDR1 LNHDA, CDR2 SQIVND (reference sequence). V was trimmed by 5 bases and J by 0 bases, leaving 22 bases between them. The CDR3 covers 18 residues.

The DNA for the CDR3 is TGCGCCAGGGGGGGGAAGGGAGTTCAAGAGACCCAGTACTTC. Amino acids: CARGGKGVQETQYF. This chain uses TRBV23-1 with TRBJ2-5, with 7 bases lining up with TRBD2. TRBV23-1 is labeled an ORF, and its function is uncertain. The CDR3 contains 14 residues. V was pared by 9 bases and J by 2 bases, with 9 bases of the junction left unmatched.

Note on this clone: A much bigger clone sits one base away, suggesting this may be a read error. Other DNA sequences within the sample encode an identical CDR3. This chain connects TRBV28 to TRBJ2-7, with D unresolved. The CDR3 extends over 11 amino acids. The V end was cut by 1 base, the J end by 4 bases, with 2 bases between. CDR1 MDHEN and CDR2 SYDVKM come from the germline V gene. The CDR3, as DNA: TGTGCCAGCAGTTTATATTACGAGCAGTACTTC. Its translation: CASSLYYEQYF.

V usage is TRBV9 and J usage is TRBJ1-2; the D gene is possibly TRBD1 (5 bases). V lost 4 bases to trimming and J lost 0 bases, with 19 bases between them. This CDR3 region has 17 residues. CDR1 SGDLS and CDR2 YYNGEE come from the germline V gene. The DNA of the CDR3 is TGTGCCAGCAGCCGGAGGGACTCTACAGCACCTAACTATGGCTACACCTTC. It specifies CASSRRDSTAPNYGYTF.

J is TRBJ2-1 and V is TRBV28; perhaps TRBD2 as D (6 bases). Trimming took off 3 bases at V and 1 base at J, with 10 bases between the two ends. From germline, CDR1 is MDHEN and CDR2 SYDVKM. CDR3 length: 15 amino acids. DNA for the CDR3: TGTGCCAGCAGTTTCGACGGGGGATCCTACAATGAGCAGTTCTTC. The encoded protein is CASSFDGGSYNEQFF.

The rearrangement joins TRBV14 to TRBJ2-1, with 12 bases fitting TRBD2. Germline CDR1 is SGHDN and CDR2 is FVKESK. V was pared by 3 bases and J by 9 bases, with 12 bases of the junction left unmatched. This CDR3 is built from 17 residues. This CDR3 reads CASSQTSGSSFGAEQFF. CDR3 nucleotide sequence: TGTGCCAGCAGCCAGACTAGCGGGAGTTCTTTCGGCGCTGAGCAGTTCTTC.

The rearrangement joins TRBV27 to TRBJ2-7; 12 bases are a match to TRBD2. The V gene end was trimmed by 4 bases and the J gene end by 5 bases; junction bases not matched to a gene: 9. This CDR3 is built from 16 residues. The V gene's germline CDR1 is MNHEY and CDR2 SMNVEV (reference sequence). CDR3 protein: CASSSPSGRAYHEQYF. The CDR3 coding sequence is TGTGCCAGCAGTTCCCCTAGCGGGAGGGCCTATCACGAGCAGTACTTC.